This TCR beta chain derives from a study of T-cell reconstitution after alpha-beta-depleted transplantation in children. Overall study results and limits: Counts and diversity of T cells one year after transplant came mostly from newly produced T cells. It was surviving recipient T cells and thymic progenitors that gave some patients high TCRbeta diversity at day 60. Reportedly, roughly two months post-transplant, alpha-beta T cells arose from several hundred expanded graft clones.

The ends lost 5 bases at V and 3 bases at J; junction bases unmatched: 4. The CDR3 contains 16 residues. This clonotype was seen many times. The antigen is undetermined. The TCRbeta library incorporated unique molecular identifiers. TCRdb re-analysed the PCR reads in MiXCR, keeping a single row per CDR3 protein. There are 450,000 to 600,000 distinct CDR3 sequences in the sample; roughly 10% occur only once, and 2% to 2.5% lies in the top ten. This sequence joins TRBV12-3 or TRBV12-4 and TRBJ2-3; 14 bases are a match to TRBD2. This sequence originates from a child between 2 and 9 years old with inherited bone marrow failure, due to receive a stem cell transplant. Material: PBMCs, obtained before TCRalphabeta/CD19-depleted stem cell transplant. The DNA of the CDR3 is TGTGCCAGCAGTAAAGGACTAGCGGGAGGTACAGATACGCAGTATTTT. Translated: CASSKGLAGGTDTQYF.